This TCR beta chain was sequenced during a study of T cells in Graves' hyperthyroidism and ophthalmopathy. Study-wide findings and caveats: Most clonotypes expanded in the thyroid (above 0.001) were also present in blood. Ophthalmopathy prediction by the model preceded onset by a median approximately 6.1 months.

A note on this clonotype: Its antigen is unknown.

V was cut by 3 bases and J by 1 base, with 7 bases left in between. Per germline, CDR1 DFQATT and CDR2 SNEGSKA (reference sequence). CDR3 length: 13 residues. The CDR3 regions of TCR beta were amplified from RNA transcripts. The HTBI primer set served for first-round RT-PCR of the TCR CDR3. A single record per CDR3 protein comes from TCRdb applying MiXCR to the multiplex PCR reads. The table includes over 250,000 distinct CDR3 sequences, roughly an eighth detected once. The rearrangement links TRBV20-1 to TRBJ1-3, with D unclear. The receptor was isolated from a woman in her thirties or forties with Graves' ophthalmopathy. The sequenced sample was blood. CDR3 DNA: TGCAGTGCTAGTCGTCGATCTGGAAACACCATATATTTT. It yields the protein CSASRRSGNTIYF.